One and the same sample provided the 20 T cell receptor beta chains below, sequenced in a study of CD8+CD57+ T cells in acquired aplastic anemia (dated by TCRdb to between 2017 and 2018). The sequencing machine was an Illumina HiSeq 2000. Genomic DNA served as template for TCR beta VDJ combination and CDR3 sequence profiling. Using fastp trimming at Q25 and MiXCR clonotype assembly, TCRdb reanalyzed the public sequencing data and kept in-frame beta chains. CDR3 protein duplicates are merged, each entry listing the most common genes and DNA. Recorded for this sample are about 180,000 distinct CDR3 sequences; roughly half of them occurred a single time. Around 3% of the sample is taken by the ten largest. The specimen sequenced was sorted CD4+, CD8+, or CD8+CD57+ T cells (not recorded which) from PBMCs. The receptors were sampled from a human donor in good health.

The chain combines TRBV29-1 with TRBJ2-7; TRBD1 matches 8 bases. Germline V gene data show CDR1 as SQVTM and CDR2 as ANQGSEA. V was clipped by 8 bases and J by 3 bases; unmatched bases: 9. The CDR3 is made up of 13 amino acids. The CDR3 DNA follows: TGCAGCTTAGACGGGACAGGTGACTACGAGCAGTACTTC. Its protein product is CSLDGTGDYEQYF.

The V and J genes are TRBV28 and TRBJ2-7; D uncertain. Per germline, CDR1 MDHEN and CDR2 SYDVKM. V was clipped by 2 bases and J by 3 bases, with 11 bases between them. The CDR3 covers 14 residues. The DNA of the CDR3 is TGTGCCAGCAGTTTAATCCGCAGCTTCTACGAGCAGTACTTC. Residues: CASSLIRSFYEQYF.

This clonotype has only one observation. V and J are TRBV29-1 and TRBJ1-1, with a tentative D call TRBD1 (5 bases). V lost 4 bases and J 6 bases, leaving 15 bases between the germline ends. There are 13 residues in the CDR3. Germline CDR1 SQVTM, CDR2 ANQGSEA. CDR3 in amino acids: CSVGAGGTAEAFF. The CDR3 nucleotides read TGCAGCGTTGGGGCCGGGGGTACCGCTGAAGCTTTCTTT.

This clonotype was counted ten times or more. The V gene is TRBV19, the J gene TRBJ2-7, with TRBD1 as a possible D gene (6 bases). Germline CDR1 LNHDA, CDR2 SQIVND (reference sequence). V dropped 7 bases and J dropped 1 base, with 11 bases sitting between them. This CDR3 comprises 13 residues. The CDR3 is CASTPTGSYEQYF. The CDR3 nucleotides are TGTGCCAGTACCCCCACAGGGTCCTACGAGCAGTACTTC.

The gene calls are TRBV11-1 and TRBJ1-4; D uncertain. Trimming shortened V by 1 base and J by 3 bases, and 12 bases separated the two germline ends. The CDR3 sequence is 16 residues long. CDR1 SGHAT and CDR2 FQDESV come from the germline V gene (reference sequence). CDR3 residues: CASSLVTRESNEKLFF. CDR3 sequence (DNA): TGTGCCAGCAGCTTAGTCACGAGGGAGTCTAATGAAAAACTGTTTTTT.

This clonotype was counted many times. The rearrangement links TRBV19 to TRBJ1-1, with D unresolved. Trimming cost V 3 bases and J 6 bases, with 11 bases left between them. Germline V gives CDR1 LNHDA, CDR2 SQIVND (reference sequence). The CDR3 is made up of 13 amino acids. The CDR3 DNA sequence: TGTGCCAGTAGTATGGCCGGAAGTGCTGAAGCTTTCTTT. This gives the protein CASSMAGSAEAFF.

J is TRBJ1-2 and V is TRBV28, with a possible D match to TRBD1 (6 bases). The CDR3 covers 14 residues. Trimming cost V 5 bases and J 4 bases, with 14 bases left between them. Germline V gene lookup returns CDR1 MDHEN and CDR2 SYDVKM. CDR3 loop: CASSTPGASYGYTF. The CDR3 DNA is TGTGCCAGCAGTACCCCAGGGGCCTCCTATGGCTACACCTTC.

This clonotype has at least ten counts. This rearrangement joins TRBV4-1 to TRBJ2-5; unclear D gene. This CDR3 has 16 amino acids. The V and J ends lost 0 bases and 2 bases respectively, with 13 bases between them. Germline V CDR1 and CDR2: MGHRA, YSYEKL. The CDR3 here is CASSQDRNRRQETQYF. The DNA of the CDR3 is TGCGCCAGCAGCCAAGATCGGAACAGAAGACAAGAGACCCAGTACTTC.

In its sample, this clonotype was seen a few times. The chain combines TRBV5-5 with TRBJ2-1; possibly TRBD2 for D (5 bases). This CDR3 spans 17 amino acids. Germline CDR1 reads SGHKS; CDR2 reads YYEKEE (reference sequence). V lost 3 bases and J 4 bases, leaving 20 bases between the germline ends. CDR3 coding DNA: TGTGCCAGCAGCTCTCCGTTGAGGACTTCCGTTTACAATGAGCAGTTCTTC. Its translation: CASSSPLRTSVYNEQFF.

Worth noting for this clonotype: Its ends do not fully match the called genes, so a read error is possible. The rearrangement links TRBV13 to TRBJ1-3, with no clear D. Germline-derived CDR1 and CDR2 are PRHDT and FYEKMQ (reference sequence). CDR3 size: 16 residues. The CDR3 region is CASCLGRAMPGNTIYF. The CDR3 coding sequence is TGTGCCAGCTGCTTGGGCCGCGCAATGCCTGGAAACACCATATATTTT.

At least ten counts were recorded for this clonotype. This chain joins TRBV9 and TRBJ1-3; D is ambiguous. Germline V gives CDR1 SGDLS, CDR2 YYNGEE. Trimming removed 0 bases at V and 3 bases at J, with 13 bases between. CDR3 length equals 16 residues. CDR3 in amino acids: CASSVDGQIFGNTIYF. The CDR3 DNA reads TGTGCCAGCAGCGTAGATGGGCAAATTTTTGGAAACACCATATATTTT.

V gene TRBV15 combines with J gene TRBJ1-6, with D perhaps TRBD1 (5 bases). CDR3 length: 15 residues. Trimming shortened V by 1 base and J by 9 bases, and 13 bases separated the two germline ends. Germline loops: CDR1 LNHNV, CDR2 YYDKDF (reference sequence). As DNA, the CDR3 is TGTGCCACCAGCAGAGTCAGCGAGGGGAGTTCACCCCTCCACTTT. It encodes CATSRVSEGSSPLHF.

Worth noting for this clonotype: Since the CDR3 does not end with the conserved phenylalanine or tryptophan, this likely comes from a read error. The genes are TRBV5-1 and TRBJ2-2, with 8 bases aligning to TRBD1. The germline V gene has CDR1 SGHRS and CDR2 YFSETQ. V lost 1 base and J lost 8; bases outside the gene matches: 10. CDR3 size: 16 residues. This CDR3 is CASSLSAQGASGELFL. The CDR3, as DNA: TGCGCCAGCAGCTTGAGTGCCCAGGGGGCCTCGGGGGAGCTGTTTCTT.

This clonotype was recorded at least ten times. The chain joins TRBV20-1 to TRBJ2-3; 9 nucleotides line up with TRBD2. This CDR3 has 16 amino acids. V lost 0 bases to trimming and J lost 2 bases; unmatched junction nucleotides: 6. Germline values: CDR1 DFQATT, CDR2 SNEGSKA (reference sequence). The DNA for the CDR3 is TGCAGTGCTAGAGATCCGGCTAGCGGGGCCACAGATACGCAGTATTTT. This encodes CSARDPASGATDTQYF.

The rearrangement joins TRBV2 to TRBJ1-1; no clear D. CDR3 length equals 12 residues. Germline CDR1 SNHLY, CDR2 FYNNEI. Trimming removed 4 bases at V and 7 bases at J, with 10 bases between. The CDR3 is CASSGRPGEAFF. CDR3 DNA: TGTGCCAGCAGTGGGAGGCCCGGTGAAGCTTTCTTT.

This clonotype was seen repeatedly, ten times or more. The DNA of the CDR3 is TGTGCCAGTAGTATAGGACAGGGGAACACTGAAGCTTTCTTT. Translated: CASSIGQGNTEAFF. The gene calls are TRBV19 and TRBJ1-1; 7 bases agree with TRBD1. In germline, CDR1 is LNHDA, CDR2 SQIVND (reference sequence). Trimming cost V 1 base and J 1 base; bases outside gene matches: 0. This CDR3 comprises 14 residues.

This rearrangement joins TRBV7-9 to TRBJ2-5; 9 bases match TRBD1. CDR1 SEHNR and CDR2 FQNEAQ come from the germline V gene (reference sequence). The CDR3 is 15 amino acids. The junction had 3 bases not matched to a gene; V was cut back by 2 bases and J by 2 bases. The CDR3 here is CASSLPGQGQETQYF. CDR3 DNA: TGTGCCAGCAGCTTACCGGGACAGGGACAAGAGACCCAGTACTTC.

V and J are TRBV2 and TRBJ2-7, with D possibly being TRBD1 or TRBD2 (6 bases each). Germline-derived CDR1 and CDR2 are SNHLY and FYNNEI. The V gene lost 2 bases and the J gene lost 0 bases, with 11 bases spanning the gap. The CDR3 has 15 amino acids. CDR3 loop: CASSERGDSSYEQYF. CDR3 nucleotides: TGTGCCAGCAGTGAAAGGGGGGATAGCTCCTACGAGCAGTACTTC.

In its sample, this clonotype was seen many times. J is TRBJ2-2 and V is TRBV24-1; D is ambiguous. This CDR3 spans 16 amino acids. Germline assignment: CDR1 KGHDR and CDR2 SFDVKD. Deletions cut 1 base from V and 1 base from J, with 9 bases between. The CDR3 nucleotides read TGTGCCACCAGTGATTTAGCCCCAGGGAACACCGGGGAGCTGTTTTTT. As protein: CATSDLAPGNTGELFF.

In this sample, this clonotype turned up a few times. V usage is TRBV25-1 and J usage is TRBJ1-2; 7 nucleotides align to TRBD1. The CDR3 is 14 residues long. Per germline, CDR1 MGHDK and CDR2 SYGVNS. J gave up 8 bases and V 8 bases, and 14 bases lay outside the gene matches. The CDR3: CASSSGEQGTGYTF. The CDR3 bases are TGTGCCAGCTCTTCCGGGGAACAGGGGACGGGCTACACCTTC.